Sequencing of this T cell receptor beta chain was carried out in a study of cytomegalovirus exposure and HLA in healthy donors. The donors, nominally healthy at sampling, likely had unrecorded immune exposures. Germline V gene data show CDR1 as SEHNR and CDR2 as FQNEAQ (reference sequence). This CDR3 region has 14 residues. V was trimmed by 5 bases and J by 8 bases, leaving 16 bases between them. As regards this clone: Its antigen is unknown.

PCR employed 60 Vbeta and 13 Jbeta primers. Using immunoSEQ multiplex PCR, the repertoire was profiled, and TCRdb retains in-frame clones only, with some absent. The sample shows approximately 170,000 clones, about 62% of them seen only once. Study-wide findings and caveats: Most CMV-associated TCR beta chains appeared HLA-restricted in a later analysis. The study put some 150 TCR beta chains on its list as cytomegalovirus-associated.

The specimen sequenced was PBMCs. The chain links TRBV7-9 to TRBJ1-3, with TRBD1 as a possible D gene (5 bases). This TCR was sampled from a man aged 35 to 55 in good health and CMV-seronegative. The CDR3 nucleotides read TGTGCCAGCAGCCTGATGACCCCGGGGGACACCATATATTTT. Translated: CASSLMTPGDTIYF.